The clone carrying this TCR beta chain turned up a few times. The antigen remains unidentified. TCRdb analysed the 5' RACE reads with MiXCR anew, one entry per CDR3 protein. The sample records more than 15,000 distinct CDR3 sequences, about 5% being singletons. These data are taken from a study of early T cells in non-severe SARS-CoV-2 infection. Study-wide background: Sequencing input comprised bulk RNA from unsorted whole blood; chain pairing was not available.

Study-level findings and limits: Private and CD4 specificities were missed by VDJdb matching, skewed to anti-spike CD8.

Germline V gene sequence: CDR1 SEHNR, CDR2 FQNEAQ (reference sequence). V lost 5 bases to trimming and J lost 4 bases, with 16 bases between them. The CDR3 runs 15 residues. The V call is TRBV7-9, the J call TRBJ2-3; TRBD1 or TRBD2 may be the D gene (5 bases each). Here the sequenced sample was whole blood, taken at baseline. The sequence derives from an adult who was a healthcare worker with PCR-confirmed SARS-CoV-2 infection or an uninfected control (not recorded which). CDR3 DNA: TGTGCCAGCAGCCCCTCCCTGGGGGACGCAGATACGCAGTATTTT. Encoded protein: CASSPSLGDADTQYF.